The clone carrying this T cell receptor beta chain was observed a handful of times. A second about 6 to 11 cycle PCR used barcoded and J-beta primers. TCRdb itself ran the 5' RACE reads through MiXCR, one entry per CDR3 protein. The sample includes about 940,000 distinct CDR3 sequences, about 44% of them seen just once. The sample originates from a study of blood T cells in healthy people across ages. There were at least 6 micrograms of total RNA extracted from every sample. Sequencing input: blood. The sequence was obtained from a young man in good health.

The CDR3 sequence: CASSHPTGGYEQYF. The CDR3 nucleotides are TGTGCCAGCAGCCATCCTACAGGGGGCTACGAGCAGTACTTC. The chain links TRBV3-1 to TRBJ2-7; TRBD1 matches 8 bases. The CDR3 length is 14 residues. V shed 3 bases and J 3 bases; nucleotides not matched to a gene: 4. CDR1 is LGHDT and CDR2 is YNNKEL in the germline V gene (reference sequence).